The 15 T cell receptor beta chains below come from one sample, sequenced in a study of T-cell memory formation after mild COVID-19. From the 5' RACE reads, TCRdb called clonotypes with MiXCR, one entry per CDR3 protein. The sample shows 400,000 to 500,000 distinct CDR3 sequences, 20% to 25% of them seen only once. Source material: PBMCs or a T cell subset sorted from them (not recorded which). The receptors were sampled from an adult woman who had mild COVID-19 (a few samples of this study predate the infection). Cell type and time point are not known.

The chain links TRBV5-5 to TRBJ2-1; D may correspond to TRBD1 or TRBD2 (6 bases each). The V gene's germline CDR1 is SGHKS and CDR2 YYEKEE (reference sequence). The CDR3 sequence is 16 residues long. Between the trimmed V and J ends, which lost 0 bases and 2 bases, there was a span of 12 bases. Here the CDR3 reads CASSLGRGEAYNEQFF. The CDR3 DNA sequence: TGTGCCAGCAGCTTGGGAAGGGGGGAGGCCTACAATGAGCAGTTCTTC.

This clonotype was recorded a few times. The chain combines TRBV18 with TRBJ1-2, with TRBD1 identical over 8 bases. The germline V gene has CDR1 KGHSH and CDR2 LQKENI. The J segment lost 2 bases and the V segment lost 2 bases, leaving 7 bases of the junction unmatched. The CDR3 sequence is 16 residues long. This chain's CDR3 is CASSPLDRVNNYGYTF. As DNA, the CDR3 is TGTGCCAGCTCACCATTGGACAGGGTAAACAACTATGGCTACACCTTC.

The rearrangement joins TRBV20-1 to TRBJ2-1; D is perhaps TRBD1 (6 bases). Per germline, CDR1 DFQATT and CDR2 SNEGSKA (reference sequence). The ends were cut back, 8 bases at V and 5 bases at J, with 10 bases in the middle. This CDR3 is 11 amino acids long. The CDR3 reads CSSRDNNEQFF. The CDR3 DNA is TGCAGTTCCCGGGACAACAATGAGCAGTTCTTC.

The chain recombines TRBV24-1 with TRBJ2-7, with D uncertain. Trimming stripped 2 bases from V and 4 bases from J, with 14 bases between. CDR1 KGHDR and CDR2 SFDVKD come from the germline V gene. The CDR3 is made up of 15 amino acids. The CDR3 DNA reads TGTGCCACCAGTGATTCAGAGCAGGCTACATACGAGCAGTACTTC. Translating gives CATSDSEQATYEQYF.

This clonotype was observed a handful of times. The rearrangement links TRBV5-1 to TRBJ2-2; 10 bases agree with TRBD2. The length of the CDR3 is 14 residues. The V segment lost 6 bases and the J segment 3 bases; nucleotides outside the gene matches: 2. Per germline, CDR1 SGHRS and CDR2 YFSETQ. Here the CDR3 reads CASIGTSDTGELFF. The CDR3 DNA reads TGCGCCAGCATAGGGACTAGCGACACCGGGGAGCTGTTTTTT.

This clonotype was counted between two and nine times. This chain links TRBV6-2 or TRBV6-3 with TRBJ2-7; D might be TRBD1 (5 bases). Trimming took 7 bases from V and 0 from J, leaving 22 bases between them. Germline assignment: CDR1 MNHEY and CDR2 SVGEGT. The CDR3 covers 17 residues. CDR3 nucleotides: TGTGCCAGCAACGAGTGGGGCAGGTCCTGGAGCTCCTACGAGCAGTACTTC. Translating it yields CASNEWGRSWSSYEQYF.

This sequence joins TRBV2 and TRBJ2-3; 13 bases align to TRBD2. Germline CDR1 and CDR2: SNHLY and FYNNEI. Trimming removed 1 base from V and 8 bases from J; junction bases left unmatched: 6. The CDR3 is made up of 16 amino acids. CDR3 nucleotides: TGTGCCAGCAGTGAAGGGACTAGCGGGAGAGGGGTTACGCAGTATTTT. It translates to CASSEGTSGRGVTQYF.

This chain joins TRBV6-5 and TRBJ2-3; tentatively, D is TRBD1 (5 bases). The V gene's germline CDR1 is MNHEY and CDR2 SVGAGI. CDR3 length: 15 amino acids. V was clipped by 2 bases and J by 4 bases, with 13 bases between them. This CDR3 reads CASSYQGPSPDTQYF. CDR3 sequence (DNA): TGTGCCAGCAGTTACCAGGGCCCTAGTCCAGATACGCAGTATTTT.

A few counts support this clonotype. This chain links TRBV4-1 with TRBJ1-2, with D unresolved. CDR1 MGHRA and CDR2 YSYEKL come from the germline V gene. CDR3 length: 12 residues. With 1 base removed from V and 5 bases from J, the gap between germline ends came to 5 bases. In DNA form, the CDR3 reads TGCGCCAGCAGCCAAGGCCTGTATGGCTACACCTTC. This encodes CASSQGLYGYTF.

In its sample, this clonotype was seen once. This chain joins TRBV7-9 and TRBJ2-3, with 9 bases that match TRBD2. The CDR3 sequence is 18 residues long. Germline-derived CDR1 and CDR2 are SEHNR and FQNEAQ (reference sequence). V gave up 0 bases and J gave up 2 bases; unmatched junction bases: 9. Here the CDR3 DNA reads TGTGCCAGCAGCTTAGCCCCCTTTCTAGCGGGACTCACAGATACGCAGTATTTT. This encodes CASSLAPFLAGLTDTQYF. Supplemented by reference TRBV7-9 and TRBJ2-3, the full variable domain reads DTGVSQNPRHKITKRGQNVTFRCDPISEHNRLYWYRQTLGQGPEFLTYFQNEAQLEKSRLLSDRFSAERPKGSFSTLEIQRTEQGDSAMYLCASSLAPFLAGLTDTQYFGPGTRLTVL.

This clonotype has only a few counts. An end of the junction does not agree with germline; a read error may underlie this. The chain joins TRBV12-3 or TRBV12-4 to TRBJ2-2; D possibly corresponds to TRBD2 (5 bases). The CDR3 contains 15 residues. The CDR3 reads CASSFGGSNTGKLFF. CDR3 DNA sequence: TGTGCCAGCAGTTTCGGAGGATCGAACACCGGGAAGCTGTTTTTT.

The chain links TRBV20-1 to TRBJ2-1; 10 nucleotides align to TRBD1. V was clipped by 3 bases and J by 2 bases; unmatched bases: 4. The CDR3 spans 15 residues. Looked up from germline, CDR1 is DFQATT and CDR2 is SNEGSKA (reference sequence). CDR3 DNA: TGCAGTGCTAGGTCGACAGGGGGCCCCTACAATGAGCAGTTCTTC. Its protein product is CSARSTGGPYNEQFF.

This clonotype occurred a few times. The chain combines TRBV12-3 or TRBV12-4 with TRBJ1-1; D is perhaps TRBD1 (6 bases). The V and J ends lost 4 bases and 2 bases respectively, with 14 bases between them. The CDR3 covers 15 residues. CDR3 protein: CASSSGWGANTEAFF. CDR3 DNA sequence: TGTGCCAGCAGTTCGGGCTGGGGGGCCAACACTGAAGCTTTCTTT.

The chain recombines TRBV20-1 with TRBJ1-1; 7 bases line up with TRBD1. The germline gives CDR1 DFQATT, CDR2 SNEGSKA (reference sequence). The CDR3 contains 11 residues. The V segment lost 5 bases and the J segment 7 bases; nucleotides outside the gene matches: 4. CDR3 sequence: CSAWDRSEAFF. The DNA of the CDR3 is TGCAGTGCTTGGGACAGAAGTGAAGCTTTCTTT.

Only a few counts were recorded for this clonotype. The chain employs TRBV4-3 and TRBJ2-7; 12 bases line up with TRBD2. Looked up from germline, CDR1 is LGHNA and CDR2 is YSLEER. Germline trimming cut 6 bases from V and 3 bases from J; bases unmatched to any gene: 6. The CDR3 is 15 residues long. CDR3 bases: TGCGCCAGCAGTCCCAGGACTAGCGGGAACTACGAGCAGTACTTC. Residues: CASSPRTSGNYEQYF.